This T cell receptor beta chain is from a study of shared clonotypes between healthy human individuals. This clone was detected only a few times. The target antigen is unknown. This CDR3 is 12 amino acids long. V lost 4 bases and J 8 bases, leaving 11 bases between the germline ends. Germline CDR1 is MGHDK and CDR2 is SYGVNS. The assay was immunoSEQ multiplex PCR, and TCRdb's table has in-frame clones only and misses some. The sample shows roughly 2 million clones, about 94% of them seen only once. Study-wide findings and caveats: Naive CD4 clonotype sharing across a handful of donors was around 5%. Sequencing of the sorted subsets was shown by rarefaction to be incomplete despite large depth.

Specimen: naive CD4+ T cells sorted from blood. Documented subset: CD45RA+ positively selected. The V and J genes are TRBV25-1 and TRBJ1-2; TRBD1 is a possible D gene (6 bases). This receptor was obtained from a man in his late teens or twenties in good health. The CDR3 sequence: CASSGTGLGYTF. CDR3 coding DNA: TGTGCCAGCAGTGGTACAGGGCTCGGCTACACCTTC.